Reported below is one TCR beta chain. Its target is unknown. The data stem from a study of CD8+CD57+ T cells in acquired aplastic anemia. Study context: Isolated CD4+ and CD8+ cells, once sorted, yielded DNA averaging 3.2 ug.

Notes on the study in general: Statistical testing detected no significant gap in CD8+ Simpson's diversity between patients and controls.

Profiling that covered TCR beta VDJ and CDR3 relied on genomic DNA as its template. TCRdb called the reads again in MiXCR, with one record for every CDR3 protein. The sample gives under 200,000 distinct CDR3 sequences, more than 45% of which show up once; roughly 2.9% is in the top ten. V was trimmed by 5 bases and J by 3 bases, leaving 11 bases between them. From germline, CDR1 is LNHDA and CDR2 SQIVND (reference sequence). The CDR3 has 13 residues. Patients included in sequencing had previously demonstrated CD8+CD57+ cell expansion by flow cytometry. Sequencing input: sorted CD4+, CD8+, or CD8+CD57+ T cells (not recorded which) from PBMCs. This TCR was recovered from a human donor with aplastic anemia. This sequence joins TRBV19 and TRBJ2-7; D ambiguous. In DNA, the CDR3 is TGTGCCAGTAGTTTGGGGTTAGTCTACGAGCAGTACTTC. Its protein is CASSLGLVYEQYF.